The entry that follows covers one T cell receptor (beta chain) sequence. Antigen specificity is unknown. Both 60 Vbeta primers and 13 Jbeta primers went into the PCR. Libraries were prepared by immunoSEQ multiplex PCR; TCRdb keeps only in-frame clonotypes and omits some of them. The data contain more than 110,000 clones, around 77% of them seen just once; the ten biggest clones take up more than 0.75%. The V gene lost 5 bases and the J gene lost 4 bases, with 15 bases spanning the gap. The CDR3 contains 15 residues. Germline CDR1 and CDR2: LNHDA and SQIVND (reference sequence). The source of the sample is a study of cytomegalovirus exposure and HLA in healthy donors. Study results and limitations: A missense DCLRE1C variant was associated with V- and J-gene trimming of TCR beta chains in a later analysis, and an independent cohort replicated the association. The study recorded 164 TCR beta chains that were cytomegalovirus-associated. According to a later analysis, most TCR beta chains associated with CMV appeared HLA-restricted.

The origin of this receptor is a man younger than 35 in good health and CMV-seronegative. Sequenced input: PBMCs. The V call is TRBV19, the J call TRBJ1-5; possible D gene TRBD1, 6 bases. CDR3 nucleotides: TGTGCCAGTAGTTCCTTGGGGGGGCTGAATCAGCCCCAGCATTTT. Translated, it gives CASSSLGGLNQPQHF.